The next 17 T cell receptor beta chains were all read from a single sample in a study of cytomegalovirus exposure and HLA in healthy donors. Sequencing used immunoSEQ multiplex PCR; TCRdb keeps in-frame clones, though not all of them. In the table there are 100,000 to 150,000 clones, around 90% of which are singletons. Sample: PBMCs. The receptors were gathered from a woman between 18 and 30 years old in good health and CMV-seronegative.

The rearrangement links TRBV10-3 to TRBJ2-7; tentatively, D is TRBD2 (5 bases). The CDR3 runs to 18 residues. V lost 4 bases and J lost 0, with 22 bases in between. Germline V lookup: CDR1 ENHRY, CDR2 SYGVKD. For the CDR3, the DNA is TGTGCCATCAGTGGGGCCCCGCGGGTGGCCATCAGCTCCTACGAGCAGTACTTC. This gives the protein CAISGAPRVAISSYEQYF.

The CDR3: CATSRDSGVHSGNTIYF. In DNA form, the CDR3 reads TGTGCCACCAGCAGAGATTCGGGGGTCCACTCTGGAAACACCATATATTTT. The rearrangement links TRBV15 to TRBJ1-3, with D perhaps TRBD1 (5 bases). CDR1 is LNHNV, CDR2 YYDKDF, per germline (reference sequence). Trimming pared 0 bases from V and 0 bases from J, leaving 12 bases between. The CDR3 length is 17 residues.

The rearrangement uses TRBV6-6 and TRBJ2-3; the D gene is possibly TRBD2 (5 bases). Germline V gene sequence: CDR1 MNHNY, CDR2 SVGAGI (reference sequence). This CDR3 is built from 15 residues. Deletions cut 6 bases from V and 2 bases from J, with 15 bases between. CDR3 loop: CASRRRKGVTDTQYF. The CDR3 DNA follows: TGTGCCAGCAGACGGCGAAAGGGAGTCACAGATACGCAGTATTTT.

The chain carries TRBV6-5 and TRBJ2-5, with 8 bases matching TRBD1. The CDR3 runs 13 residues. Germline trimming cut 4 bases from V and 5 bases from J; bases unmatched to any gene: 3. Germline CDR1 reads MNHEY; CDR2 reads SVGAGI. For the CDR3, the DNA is TGTGCCAGCAGTTGGACAGGGACGGAGACCCAGTACTTC. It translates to CASSWTGTETQYF.

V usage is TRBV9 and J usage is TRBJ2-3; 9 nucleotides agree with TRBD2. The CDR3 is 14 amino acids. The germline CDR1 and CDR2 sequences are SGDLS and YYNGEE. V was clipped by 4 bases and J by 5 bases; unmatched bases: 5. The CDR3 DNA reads TGTGCCAGCAGCTCTAGCGGGAATATAGATACGCAGTATTTT. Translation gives CASSSSGNIDTQYF. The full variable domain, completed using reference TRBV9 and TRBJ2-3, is DSGVTQTPKHLITATGQRVTLRCSPRSGDLSVYWYQQSLDQGLQFLIQYYNGEERAKGNILERFSAQQFPDLHSELNLSSLELGDSALYFCASSSSGNIDTQYFGPGTRLTVL.

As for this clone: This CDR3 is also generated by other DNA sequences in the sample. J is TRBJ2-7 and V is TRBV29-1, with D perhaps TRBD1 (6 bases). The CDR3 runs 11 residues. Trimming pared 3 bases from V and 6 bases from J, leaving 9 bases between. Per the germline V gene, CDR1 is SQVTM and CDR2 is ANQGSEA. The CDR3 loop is CSVEEGGEQYF. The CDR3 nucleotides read TGCAGCGTTGAGGAAGGGGGCGAGCAGTACTTC.

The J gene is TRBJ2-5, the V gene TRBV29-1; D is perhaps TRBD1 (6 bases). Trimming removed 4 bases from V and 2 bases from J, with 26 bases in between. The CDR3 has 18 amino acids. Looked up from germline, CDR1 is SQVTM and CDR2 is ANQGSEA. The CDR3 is CSVARQLTGLRGQETQYF. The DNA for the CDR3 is TGCAGCGTTGCCCGACAACTTACAGGGCTTCGGGGACAAGAGACCCAGTACTTC.

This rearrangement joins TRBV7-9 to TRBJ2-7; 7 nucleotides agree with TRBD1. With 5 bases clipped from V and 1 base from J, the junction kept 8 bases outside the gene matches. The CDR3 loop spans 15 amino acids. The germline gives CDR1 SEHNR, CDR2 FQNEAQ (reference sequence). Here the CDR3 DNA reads TGTGCCAGCAGCCTAGGGACAGAAGTATCCTACGAGCAGTACTTC. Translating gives CASSLGTEVSYEQYF. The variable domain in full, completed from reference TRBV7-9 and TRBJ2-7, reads DTGVSQNPRHKITKRGQNVTFRCDPISEHNRLYWYRQTLGQGPEFLTYFQNEAQLEKSRLLSDRFSAERPKGSFSTLEIQRTEQGDSAMYLCASSLGTEVSYEQYFGPGTRLTVT.

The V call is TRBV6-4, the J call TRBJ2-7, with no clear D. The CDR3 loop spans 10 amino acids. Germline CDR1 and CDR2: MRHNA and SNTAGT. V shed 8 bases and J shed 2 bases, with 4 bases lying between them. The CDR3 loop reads CASATYEQYF. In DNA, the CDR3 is TGTGCCAGCGCTACCTACGAGCAGTACTTC.

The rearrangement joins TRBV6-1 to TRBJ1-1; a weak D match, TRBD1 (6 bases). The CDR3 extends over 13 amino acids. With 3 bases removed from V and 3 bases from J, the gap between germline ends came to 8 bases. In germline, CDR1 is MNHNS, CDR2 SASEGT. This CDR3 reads CASSEGAHTEAFF. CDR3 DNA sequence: TGTGCCAGCAGTGAGGGGGCGCACACTGAAGCTTTCTTT.

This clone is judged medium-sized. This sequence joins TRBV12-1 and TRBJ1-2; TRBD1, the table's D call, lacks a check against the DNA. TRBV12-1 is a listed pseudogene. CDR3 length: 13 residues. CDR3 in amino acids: CASSSGHNYGYTF. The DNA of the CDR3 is TGTGCCAGCAGCTCGGGACATAACTATGGCTACACCTTC.

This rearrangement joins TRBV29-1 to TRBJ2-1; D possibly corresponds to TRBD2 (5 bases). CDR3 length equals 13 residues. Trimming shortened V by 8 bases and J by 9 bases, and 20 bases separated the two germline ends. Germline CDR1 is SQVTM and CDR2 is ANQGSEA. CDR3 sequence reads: CSSDGESRSEQFF. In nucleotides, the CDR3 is TGCAGCTCGGACGGGGAGTCTAGGAGTGAGCAGTTCTTC.

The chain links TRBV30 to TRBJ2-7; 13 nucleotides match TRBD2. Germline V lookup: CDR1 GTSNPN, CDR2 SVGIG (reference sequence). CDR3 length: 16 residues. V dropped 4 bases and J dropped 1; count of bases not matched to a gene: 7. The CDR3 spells CAWNRTSGRFSYEQYF. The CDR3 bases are TGTGCCTGGAACCGGACTAGCGGGAGATTTTCCTACGAGCAGTACTTC.

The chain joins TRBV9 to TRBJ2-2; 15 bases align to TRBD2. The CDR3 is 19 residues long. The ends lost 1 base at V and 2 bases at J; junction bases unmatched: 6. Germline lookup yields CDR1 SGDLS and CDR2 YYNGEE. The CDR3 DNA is TGTGCCAGCAGCGTAATGGGACTAGCGGGAGGTGTAAACACCGGGGAGCTGTTTTTT. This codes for CASSVMGLAGGVNTGELFF.

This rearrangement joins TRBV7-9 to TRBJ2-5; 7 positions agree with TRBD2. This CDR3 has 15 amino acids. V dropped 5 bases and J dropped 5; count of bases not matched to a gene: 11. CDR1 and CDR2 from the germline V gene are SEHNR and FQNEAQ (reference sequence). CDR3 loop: CASSPRGGLVETQYF. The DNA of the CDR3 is TGTGCCAGCAGCCCCCGCGGGGGTTTAGTCGAGACCCAGTACTTC.

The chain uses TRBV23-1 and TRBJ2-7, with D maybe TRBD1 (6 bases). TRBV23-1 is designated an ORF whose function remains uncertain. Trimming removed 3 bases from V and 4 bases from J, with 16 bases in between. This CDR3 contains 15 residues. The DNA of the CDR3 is TGCGCCAGCAGTCACAGGGGCGACCCTCGGTACGAGCAGTACTTC. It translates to CASSHRGDPRYEQYF.

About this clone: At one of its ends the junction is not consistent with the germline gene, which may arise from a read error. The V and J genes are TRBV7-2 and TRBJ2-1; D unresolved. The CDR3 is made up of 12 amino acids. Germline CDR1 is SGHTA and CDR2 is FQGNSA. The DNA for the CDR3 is TGTGCCAGCTTGAGCTCCAACAATGAGCAGTTCTTC. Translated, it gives CASLSSNNEQFF.